Listed here is a single TCR beta chain. Its antigen is currently unknown. V lost 0 bases and J 4 bases, leaving 10 bases between the germline ends. Germline CDR1 reads SGHDN; CDR2 reads FVKESK. The CDR3 has 14 amino acids. The use of a sample-barcoded 5' primer and a J-beta primer mix characterized a second PCR of 7 to 11 cycles. TCRdb used MiXCR to reprocess the 5' RACE reads, holding one entry per CDR3 protein. The repertoire consists of more than 750,000 distinct CDR3 sequences, with just under 30% occurring once and the leading ten covering about 10%. The data belong to a study of blood T cells in healthy people across ages. Study results and caveats: Lack of knowledge of donor CMV status possibly confounded expanded clonotype changes. The study found TCR beta diversity correlated strongly with naive T cell percentage. Since the PBMCs were unsorted, naive and antigen-experienced cells could not be conclusively compared.

The sample also formed part of further work on T cells of mothers and their children. That paper adds: The donor cohort consisted of a few healthy Caucasian mothers and their six children.

Input material: blood. The receptor comes from a woman aged 40 to 49 in good health. The chain has TRBV14 and TRBJ2-7, with D possibly matching TRBD1 (5 bases). CDR3: CASSQDWQGYEQYF. The CDR3 DNA is TGTGCCAGCAGCCAAGATTGGCAGGGATACGAGCAGTACTTC.